This T cell receptor (beta chain) was identified during a study of vaccination and CD4 T cells after COVID-19. Concerning this clonotype itself: What it binds is unknown.

Described treatment: roughly 10-day PBMC culture with coronavirus spike peptide pools or control peptides (ViraFEST assay). Cultured CD4+ T cells had their DNA profiled by the Oncomine TCR Beta short-read assay. TCRdb passed the PCR reads through MiXCR, listing each CDR3 protein once. The sample has some 20,000 distinct CDR3 sequences; 60% are singletons. V lost 5 bases, J lost 1 base, and 5 bases stayed unmatched. There are 15 residues in the CDR3. CDR1 is DFQATT and CDR2 is SNEGSKA in the germline V gene (reference sequence). The material sequenced was CD4+ T cells from blood, cultured in vitro, taken after SARS-CoV-2 vaccination. This receptor was obtained from a human donor who had recovered from COVID-19. The rearrangement uses TRBV20-1 and TRBJ1-2, with 12 bases matching TRBD1. CDR3 amino acids: CSAPGQGAGNYGYTF. In nucleotides, the CDR3 is TGCAGTGCTCCGGGACAGGGGGCCGGTAACTATGGCTACACCTTC.